This T cell receptor beta chain originates from a study of cytomegalovirus exposure and HLA in healthy donors. Overall study: Early on, a data release was issued that held roughly 80 million unique TCRs from HLA-typed donors. Regarding the study as a whole: Earlier analysis yielded a pattern in which most TCR beta V segments were productive about 90% or about 30% of the time. CMV antigen specificity was confirmed in vitro for a few CMV-associated chains.

Germline V gives CDR1 LNHNV, CDR2 YYDKDF (reference sequence). There are 16 residues in the CDR3. The V and J ends lost 1 base and 6 bases, in that order; junction bases with no gene match: 5. Primers included in the PCR were 60 Vbeta and 13 Jbeta primers. The protocol was immunoSEQ multiplex PCR, while the TCRdb copy is restricted to in-frame clones and leaves out a portion. The data show 250,000 to 350,000 clones, roughly 88% seen once. On this clone itself: Antigen unknown.

Input material: PBMCs. The origin of this receptor is a man in his forties in good health and CMV-seropositive. The V and J genes are TRBV15 and TRBJ2-1; TRBD2 matches at 11 bases. CDR3 amino acids: CATSRVGTSGANEQFF. DNA for the CDR3: TGTGCCACCAGCAGAGTCGGGACTAGCGGAGCCAATGAGCAGTTCTTC.